The rows below give T cell receptor beta chains drawn from one sample of a study of blood T cell repertoires in COVID-19. Produced via immunoSEQ multiplex PCR; TCRdb's table is partial and in-frame only. The data contain fewer than 250,000 clones, about nine tenths of them seen just once; the ten biggest clones take up over 0.8%. The source material was peripheral blood. The receptor set was obtained from a man younger than 45 with COVID-19, enrolled during active disease. Each CDR3 is given with its conserved first and last residue. The D gene is left open where the match is weak. Rows give clone size only sometimes, using once, few, many, or a class for an expanded clone.

j_call: TRBJ1-5
d_call: .
clone_size: .
v_call: TRBV4-1
cdr3_aa: CASSQQQDDYQPQHF
cdr3_nt: TGCGCCAGCAGCCAACAACAGGACGACTATCAGCCCCAGCATTTT

j_call: TRBJ2-7
d_call: .
clone_size: .
v_call: TRBV2
cdr3_aa: CASIPDGGPISSYEQYF
cdr3_nt: TGTGCCAGCATCCCAGACGGAGGCCCGATCTCCTCCTACGAGCAGTACTTC

j_call: TRBJ2-5
d_call: .
clone_size: .
v_call: TRBV19
cdr3_aa: CASSDGRETQYF
cdr3_nt: TGTGCCAGTAGTGATGGTAGAGAGACCCAGTACTTC

j_call: TRBJ2-5
d_call: TRBD1
clone_size: .
v_call: TRBV19
cdr3_aa: CASSIEYRGYQETQYF
cdr3_nt: TGTGCCAGTAGTATAGAGTACAGGGGCTACCAAGAGACCCAGTACTTC

j_call: TRBJ1-2
d_call: .
clone_size: .
v_call: TRBV6-5
cdr3_aa: CASGSGGSNYGYTF
cdr3_nt: TGTGCCAGCGGCAGCGGGGGCAGCAACTATGGCTACACCTTC

j_call: TRBJ1-2
d_call: TRBD1
clone_size: .
v_call: TRBV28
cdr3_aa: CASSLSRGRGYTF
cdr3_nt: TGTGCCAGCAGTTTAAGCAGGGGGCGCGGCTACACCTTC

j_call: TRBJ1-2
d_call: .
clone_size: .
v_call: TRBV5-6
cdr3_aa: CASRQYATGGGYGYTF
cdr3_nt: TGTGCCAGCAGGCAATACGCCACGGGGGGCGGGTATGGCTACACCTTC

j_call: TRBJ1-2
d_call: .
clone_size: .
v_call: TRBV10-1
cdr3_aa: CASSELRGRGYTF
cdr3_nt: TGCGCCAGCAGTGAACTCAGGGGACGGGGCTACACCTTC

j_call: TRBJ2-2
d_call: .
clone_size: .
v_call: TRBV18
cdr3_aa: CASSPRTSGGAGELFF
cdr3_nt: TGTGCCAGCTCACCACGAACATCCGGCGGGGCCGGGGAGCTGTTTTTT

j_call: TRBJ1-2
d_call: TRBD1
clone_size: .
v_call: TRBV6-5
cdr3_aa: CASSYGQGDNYGYTF
cdr3_nt: TGTGCCAGCAGTTACGGACAGGGGGATAACTATGGCTACACCTTC

j_call: TRBJ1-1
d_call: TRBD1
clone_size: .
v_call: TRBV11-2
cdr3_aa: CASSTYRGVNTEAFF
cdr3_nt: TGTGCCAGCAGCACATACAGGGGAGTAAACACTGAAGCTTTCTTT

j_call: TRBJ2-5
d_call: TRBD2
clone_size: .
v_call: TRBV2
cdr3_aa: CASSKLAGEETQYF
cdr3_nt: TGTGCCAGCAGTAAACTAGCGGGGGAAGAGACCCAGTACTTC

j_call: TRBJ2-3
d_call: TRBD2
clone_size: .
v_call: TRBV10-1
cdr3_aa: CASSAGDTDTQYF
cdr3_nt: TGCGCCAGCAGCGCGGGGGACACAGATACGCAGTATTTT

j_call: TRBJ1-6
d_call: .
clone_size: .
v_call: TRBV2
cdr3_aa: CATTGGGFNNSPLHF
cdr3_nt: TGTGCCACCACGGGCGGGGGCTTTAATAATTCACCCCTCCACTTT

j_call: TRBJ2-7
d_call: TRBD2
clone_size: .
v_call: TRBV4-2
cdr3_aa: CASSSPSGGPSYEQYF
cdr3_nt: TGTGCCAGCAGCTCGCCTAGCGGGGGGCCGTCCTACGAGCAGTACTTC

j_call: TRBJ2-7
d_call: .
clone_size: .
v_call: TRBV11-1
cdr3_aa: CASSPLLSTSSYEQYF
cdr3_nt: TGTGCCAGCAGCCCTCTCCTCTCCACGAGCTCCTACGAGCAGTACTTC

j_call: TRBJ2-2
d_call: TRBD1
clone_size: once
v_call: TRBV6-6
cdr3_aa: CASTGPLDRGRWELFF
cdr3_nt: TGTGCCAGCACCGGACCCCTGGACAGGGGGCGCTGGGAGCTGTTTTTT

j_call: TRBJ1-6
d_call: TRBD1
clone_size: once
v_call: TRBV4-2
cdr3_aa: CASSQVLRDRGPSPLHF
cdr3_nt: TGTGCCAGCAGCCAAGTCCTCCGGGACAGGGGACCCTCACCCCTCCACTTT

j_call: TRBJ2-7
d_call: .
clone_size: .
v_call: TRBV7-9
cdr3_aa: CASSLGGLSYEQYF
cdr3_nt: TGTGCCAGCAGCTTAGGCGGCTTGTCCTACGAGCAGTACTTC

j_call: TRBJ1-4
d_call: .
clone_size: .
v_call: TRBV5-6
cdr3_aa: CASSVGLDGALKLFF
cdr3_nt: TGTGCCAGCAGCGTGGGACTTGATGGCGCATTAAAACTGTTTTTT

j_call: TRBJ1-5
d_call: .
clone_size: .
v_call: TRBV5-6
cdr3_aa: CASSSDRNQPQHF
cdr3_nt: TGTGCCAGCAGCTCTGACAGGAATCAGCCCCAGCATTTT

j_call: TRBJ1-1
d_call: TRBD1
clone_size: .
v_call: TRBV13
cdr3_aa: CASSSPDRADTEAFF
cdr3_nt: TGTGCCAGCAGCTCCCCCGACAGGGCGGACACTGAAGCTTTCTTT

j_call: TRBJ2-3
d_call: TRBD2
clone_size: .
v_call: TRBV7-2
cdr3_aa: CASSYPGLAGGSAYF
cdr3_nt: TGTGCCAGCAGCTATCCGGGGCTAGCGGGGGGCTCCGCGTATTTT

j_call: TRBJ1-5
d_call: TRBD1
clone_size: .
v_call: TRBV7-6
cdr3_aa: CASSQGTGLFQPQHF
cdr3_nt: TGTGCCAGCAGCCAGGGGACAGGGTTGTTTCAGCCCCAGCATTTT

j_call: TRBJ2-7
d_call: TRBD1
clone_size: .
v_call: TRBV6-8
cdr3_aa: CASPRGTGPYEQYF
cdr3_nt: TGTGCCAGCCCTAGGGGGACAGGTCCCTACGAGCAGTACTTC

j_call: TRBJ1-3
d_call: TRBD1
clone_size: .
v_call: TRBV3-1/TRBV3-2
cdr3_aa: CASSWGQYSGNTIYF
cdr3_nt: TGTGCCAGCAGTTGGGGACAGTACTCTGGAAACACCATATATTTT

j_call: TRBJ1-1
d_call: TRBD1
clone_size: .
v_call: TRBV18
cdr3_aa: CASSSGTDTEAFF
cdr3_nt: TGTGCCAGCTCAAGTGGGACAGACACTGAAGCTTTCTTT

j_call: TRBJ2-2
d_call: TRBD2
clone_size: .
v_call: TRBV5-4
cdr3_aa: CASSLDSSGSGELFF
cdr3_nt: TGTGCCAGCAGCTTGGATTCTAGCGGGTCCGGGGAGCTGTTTTTT

j_call: TRBJ1-2
d_call: TRBD1
clone_size: .
v_call: TRBV6-5
cdr3_aa: CATTGQGAFGYTF
cdr3_nt: TGTGCCACCACGGGACAGGGGGCGTTCGGCTACACCTTC

j_call: TRBJ1-2
d_call: TRBD1
clone_size: .
v_call: TRBV9
cdr3_aa: CASSLRQGSDGYTF
cdr3_nt: TGTGCCAGCAGCTTACGACAGGGGTCTGATGGCTACACCTTC

j_call: TRBJ1-2
d_call: .
clone_size: .
v_call: TRBV19
cdr3_aa: CASSPGHQLANYGYTF
cdr3_nt: TGTGCCAGTAGCCCAGGGCACCAGTTAGCTAACTATGGCTACACCTTC

j_call: TRBJ1-4
d_call: .
clone_size: .
v_call: TRBV5-1
cdr3_aa: CASSLTPTNEKLFF
cdr3_nt: TGCGCCAGCAGCTTGACACCCACTAATGAAAAACTGTTTTTT

j_call: TRBJ2-1
d_call: TRBD2
clone_size: .
v_call: TRBV10-2
cdr3_aa: CASSERRGGSYNEQFF
cdr3_nt: TGCGCCAGCAGTGAGAGGCGGGGGGGTTCCTACAATGAGCAGTTCTTC

j_call: TRBJ1-1
d_call: TRBD1
clone_size: .
v_call: TRBV6-5
cdr3_aa: CASRRQGARTEAFF
cdr3_nt: TGTGCCAGCAGGAGACAGGGGGCTAGGACTGAAGCTTTCTTT

j_call: TRBJ1-4
d_call: .
clone_size: .
v_call: TRBV30
cdr3_aa: CAWASQGQGVNEKLFF
cdr3_nt: TGTGCCTGGGCTTCACAGGGTCAGGGAGTGAATGAAAAACTGTTTTTT

j_call: TRBJ2-1
d_call: .
clone_size: .
v_call: TRBV3-1/TRBV3-2
cdr3_aa: CASSQDLGGQYNEQFF
cdr3_nt: TGTGCCAGCAGCCAAGATTTGGGGGGGCAATACAATGAGCAGTTCTTC

j_call: TRBJ1-5
d_call: .
clone_size: .
v_call: TRBV5-5
cdr3_aa: CASSLGVSAGVQPQHF
cdr3_nt: TGTGCCAGCAGCTTGGGTGTCTCGGCGGGGGTTCAGCCCCAGCATTTT

j_call: TRBJ2-2
d_call: TRBD2
clone_size: .
v_call: TRBV7-2
cdr3_aa: CASSLEWTSGGRTGELFF
cdr3_nt: TGTGCCAGCAGCTTAGAGTGGACTAGCGGGGGGAGGACCGGGGAGCTGTTTTTT

j_call: TRBJ2-3
d_call: .
clone_size: .
v_call: TRBV29-1
cdr3_aa: CSVGRRRVSIADTQYF
cdr3_nt: TGCAGCGTTGGTCGAAGGAGGGTTAGTATTGCAGATACGCAGTATTTT

j_call: TRBJ1-1
d_call: .
clone_size: .
v_call: TRBV25-1
cdr3_aa: CASMEKNTEAFF
cdr3_nt: TGTGCCAGCATGGAGAAGAACACTGAAGCTTTCTTT

j_call: TRBJ1-1
d_call: TRBD1
clone_size: .
v_call: TRBV27
cdr3_aa: CASSPRQGEGNTEAFF
cdr3_nt: TGTGCCAGCAGTCCCAGACAGGGGGAAGGGAACACTGAAGCTTTCTTT

j_call: TRBJ2-3
d_call: TRBD2
clone_size: few
v_call: TRBV5-4
cdr3_aa: CASSSRLAGGPDTQYF
cdr3_nt: TGTGCCAGCAGCTCCCGACTAGCGGGGGGACCAGATACGCAGTATTTT

j_call: TRBJ1-6
d_call: TRBD1
clone_size: .
v_call: TRBV5-1
cdr3_aa: CASSTSGQGNSPLHF
cdr3_nt: TGCGCCAGCAGCACCAGCGGACAGGGAAATTCACCCCTCCACTTT

j_call: TRBJ2-4
d_call: .
clone_size: .
v_call: TRBV28
cdr3_aa: CASSHSGSSKNIQYF
cdr3_nt: TGTGCCAGCAGCCATTCAGGGTCGAGCAAAAACATTCAGTACTTC

j_call: TRBJ2-5
d_call: .
clone_size: few
v_call: TRBV25-1
cdr3_aa: CASRTPGGSETQYF
cdr3_nt: TGTGCCAGCCGAACCCCGGGGGGCTCGGAGACCCAGTACTTC

j_call: TRBJ1-5
d_call: TRBD1
clone_size: .
v_call: TRBV12-5
cdr3_aa: CASGPGQGMYSNQPQHF
cdr3_nt: TGTGCTAGTGGCCCGGGACAGGGGATGTATAGCAATCAGCCCCAGCATTTT

j_call: TRBJ1-1
d_call: TRBD1
clone_size: .
v_call: TRBV30
cdr3_aa: CAYSPTGGNTEAFF
cdr3_nt: TGTGCCTACTCACCGACAGGGGGAAACACTGAAGCTTTCTTT

j_call: TRBJ1-6
d_call: .
clone_size: .
v_call: TRBV29-1
cdr3_aa: CSVAQGGNSPLHF
cdr3_nt: TGCAGCGTGGCCCAGGGTGGGAATTCACCCCTCCACTTT

j_call: TRBJ1-1
d_call: .
clone_size: once
v_call: TRBV5-6
cdr3_aa: CASSLGGATEAFF
cdr3_nt: TGTGCCAGCAGCTTGGGGGGAGCCACTGAAGCTTTCTTT

j_call: TRBJ2-7
d_call: .
clone_size: .
v_call: TRBV10-3
cdr3_aa: CAISEGVGYGYEQYF
cdr3_nt: TGTGCCATCAGTGAAGGGGTAGGGTACGGCTACGAGCAGTACTTC

j_call: TRBJ2-1
d_call: TRBD2
clone_size: .
v_call: TRBV7-3
cdr3_aa: CASSHLGGLAGGYNEQFF
cdr3_nt: TGTGCCAGCAGCCACCTTGGGGGGCTAGCGGGGGGGTACAATGAGCAGTTCTTC

j_call: TRBJ2-1
d_call: TRBD1
clone_size: .
v_call: TRBV5-6
cdr3_aa: CASSFRGLLHNEQFF
cdr3_nt: TGTGCCAGCAGCTTCAGGGGGCTACTCCACAATGAGCAGTTCTTC